Below, one T cell receptor beta chain is given with its context. What it recognizes is unknown. The time point here: week 5, during vaccination. Each dose of the vaccine consisted of 300 ug of mutant IDH1 20-mer peptide, with topical imiquimod. This specimen belongs to a study of a mutant IDH1 vaccine in newly diagnosed glioma. This CDR3 contains 13 residues. Trimming took off 5 bases at V and 1 base at J, with 8 bases between the two ends. Germline CDR1 SGHAT, CDR2 FQNNGV. Data came from immunoSEQ multiplex PCR; TCRdb stores just in-frame clones and leaves some out. The sample holds about 75,000 clones, roughly 90% seen once.

The origin of this receptor is a woman aged 45-65 years with glioma. The chain couples TRBV11-2 to TRBJ1-1; TRBD1 is a possible D gene (6 bases). This specimen consisted of PBMCs, obtained from a glioma patient whose treatment included an IDH1 peptide vaccine. CDR3 sequence: CASSEDRNTEAFF. As DNA, the CDR3 is TGTGCCAGCAGCGAGGACAGGAACACTGAAGCTTTCTTT.